This T cell receptor (beta chain) stems from a study of shared clonotypes between healthy human individuals. Study background: A couple of female and a few male donors aged 18 to 49 were enrolled.

Donors included only healthy HIV-negative adults lacking recent acute infections or vaccinations. A note on this clone: The antigen remains unidentified.

Sequencing was performed with immunoSEQ multiplex PCR; in TCRdb, only in-frame clones are kept and a portion is missing. The sample carries some 1.4 million clones, approximately 96% recorded once. Study findings and constraints: In a few donors, approximately 5% of naive CD4 clonotypes appeared in common.

The specimen sequenced was naive CD4+ T cells sorted from blood. Subset defined: CD45RA+ positively selected. The receptor was isolated from a man aged 30 to 39 in good health.

CDR3 bases: TGTGCCACCAGCAGAGATCTTCCCCCACCCTACAATGAGCAGTTCTTC. Its protein product is CATSRDLPPPYNEQFF. The chain uses TRBV15 and TRBJ2-1; unclear D gene. Deletions cut 0 bases from V and 2 bases from J, with 11 bases between. The CDR3 extends over 16 amino acids. CDR1 LNHNV and CDR2 YYDKDF come from the germline V gene (reference sequence).